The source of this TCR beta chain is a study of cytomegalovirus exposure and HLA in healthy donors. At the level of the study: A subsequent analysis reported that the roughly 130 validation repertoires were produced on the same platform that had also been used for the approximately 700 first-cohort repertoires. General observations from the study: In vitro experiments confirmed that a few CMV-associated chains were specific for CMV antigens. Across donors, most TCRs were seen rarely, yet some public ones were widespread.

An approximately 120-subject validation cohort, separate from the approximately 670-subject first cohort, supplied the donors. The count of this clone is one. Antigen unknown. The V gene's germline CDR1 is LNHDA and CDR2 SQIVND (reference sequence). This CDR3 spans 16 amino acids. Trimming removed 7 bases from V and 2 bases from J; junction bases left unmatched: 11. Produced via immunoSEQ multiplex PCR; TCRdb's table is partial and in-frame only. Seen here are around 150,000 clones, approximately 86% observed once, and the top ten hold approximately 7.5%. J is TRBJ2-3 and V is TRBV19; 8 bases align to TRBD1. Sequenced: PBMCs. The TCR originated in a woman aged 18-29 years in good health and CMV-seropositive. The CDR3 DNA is TGTGCCAGTAAAGTTTCAGGACAGGGAAACACAGATACGCAGTATTTT. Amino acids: CASKVSGQGNTDTQYF.